This TCR beta chain was captured by sequencing in a study of spatial heterogeneity in lung cancer. Study observations and caveats: Counts that tracked tumor mutation counts were those of expanded intratumoral alpha and beta TCRs.

This sample's time point: sample taken at primary tumor resection. Samples were obtained from some 72 donors, all untreated early-stage non-small cell lung cancer patients. Whole RNA, which was extracted from tumor, nontumor lung tissue or frozen PBMC, was sequenced without any cell sorting. This clonotype has a count of ten or more. Its matching antigen is unknown. Germline loops: CDR1 SGHRS, CDR2 YFSETQ. The CDR3 extends over 15 amino acids. J was trimmed by 0 bases and V by 6 bases; bases with no gene match: 5. MiXCR, run by TCRdb on the 5' RACE reads, gives a single entry per CDR3 protein. This sample has some 10,000 distinct CDR3 sequences; approximately 5.1% occur once, and the top ten carry 14%.

This sequence originates from a female donor with early-stage non-small cell lung cancer. This chain joins TRBV5-1 and TRBJ1-4; the match to TRBD1 covers 7 bases. Specimen: lung tumor tissue, collected at surgery. The CDR3, as DNA: TGCGCCAGCACTGTCACAGGGGCAACTAATGAAAAACTGTTTTTT. This sequence encodes CASTVTGATNEKLFF.